The TCR beta chain described here comes from a study of PD-1 blockade in classical Hodgkin lymphoma. The CDR3 length is 14 residues. V was clipped by 4 bases and J by 3 bases, with 13 bases between them. Looked up from germline, CDR1 is SGHRS and CDR2 is YFSETQ. Relapse was seen in all patients after autologous stem cell transplantation, and brentuximab vedotin exposure was variable. Assay used: immunoSEQ multiplex PCR; TCRdb lists only in-frame clones, some missing. The sample lists tens of thousands of clones, 90% occurring once. Turning to this clone: The antigen is unknown.

Whole-study findings and limits: Newly diagnosed patients were reported to exhibit reduced baseline TCR diversity relative to healthy donors.

The clonotype originates from a human donor with classical Hodgkin lymphoma. The chain recombines TRBV5-1 with TRBJ2-5; TRBD2 is a possible D gene (5 bases). This specimen was peripheral blood mononuclear cells (PBMCs), taken at baseline. The CDR3 nucleotides are TGCGCCAGCAGCGTTAACGGGGTTGAAGAGACCCAGTACTTC. Translating it yields CASSVNGVEETQYF.